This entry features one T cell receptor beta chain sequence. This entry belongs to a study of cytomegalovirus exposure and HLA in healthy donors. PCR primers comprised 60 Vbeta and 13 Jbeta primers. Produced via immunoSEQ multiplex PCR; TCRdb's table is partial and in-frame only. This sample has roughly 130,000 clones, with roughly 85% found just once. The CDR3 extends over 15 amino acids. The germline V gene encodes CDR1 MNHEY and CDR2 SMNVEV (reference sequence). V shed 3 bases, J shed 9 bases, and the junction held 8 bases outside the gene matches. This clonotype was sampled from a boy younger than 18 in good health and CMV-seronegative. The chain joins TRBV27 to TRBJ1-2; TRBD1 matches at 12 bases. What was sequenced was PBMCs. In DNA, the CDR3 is TGTGCCAGCAGTTTCCGGGACAGGGGGCTATTAAGCTACACCTTC. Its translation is CASSFRDRGLLSYTF.